This TCR beta chain stems from a study of blood T cells in healthy people across ages. This clonotype was detected a few times. It was with a sample-barcoded 5' primer and a J-beta primer mix that a second PCR of roughly 7 to 12 cycles was run. TCRdb re-derived calls from the 5' RACE reads in MiXCR, one entry per CDR3 protein. Of some 760,000 distinct CDR3 sequences listed, around 25% are singletons. This sample was shared with a second study, whose subject was T cells of mothers and their children.

Sequenced sample: blood. This clonotype originated in a boy between 10 and 17 years old in good health.

CDR3 sequence reads: CSARDPGGDEQYF. The CDR3 DNA is TGCAGTGCTAGAGACCCCGGGGGTGACGAGCAGTACTTC. The chain combines TRBV20-1 with TRBJ2-7; TRBD2 is a possible D gene (6 bases). Trimming took 0 bases from V and 5 from J, leaving 11 bases between them. CDR3 length: 13 amino acids. Germline CDR1 reads DFQATT; CDR2 reads SNEGSKA (reference sequence).